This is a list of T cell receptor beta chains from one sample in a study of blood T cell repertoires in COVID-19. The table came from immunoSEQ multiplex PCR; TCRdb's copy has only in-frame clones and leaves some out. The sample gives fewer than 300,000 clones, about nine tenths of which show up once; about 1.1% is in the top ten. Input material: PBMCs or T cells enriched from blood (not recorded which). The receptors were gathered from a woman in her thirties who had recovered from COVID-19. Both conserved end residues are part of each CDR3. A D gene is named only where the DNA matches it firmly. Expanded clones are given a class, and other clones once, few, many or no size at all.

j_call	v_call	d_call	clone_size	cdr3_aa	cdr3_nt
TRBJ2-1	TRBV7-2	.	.	CASSPTLLTGLHEQFF	TGTGCCAGCAGCCCAACATTACTCACGGGTTTGCATGAGCAGTTCTTC
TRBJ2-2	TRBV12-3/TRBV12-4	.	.	CASSSQLLGELFF	TGTGCCAGCAGTTCCCAGTTGCTCGGGGAGCTGTTTTTT
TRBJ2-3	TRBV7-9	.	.	CASSSYPGGTDTQYF	TGTGCCAGCAGCTCCTACCCCGGTGGCACAGATACGCAGTATTTT
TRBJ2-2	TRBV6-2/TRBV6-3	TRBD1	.	CASSVAGGTGELFF	TGTGCCAGCAGTGTTGCAGGGGGCACCGGGGAGCTGTTTTTT
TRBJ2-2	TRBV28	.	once	CASSRGTSLYTGELFF	TGTGCCAGCAGCCGCGGGACTTCTCTCTACACCGGGGAGCTGTTTTTT
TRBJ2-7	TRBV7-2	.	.	CASSLDEVVYEQYF	TGTGCCAGCAGTTTAGATGAGGTTGTCTACGAGCAGTACTTC
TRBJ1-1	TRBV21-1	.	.	CASSKVGRANTEAFF	TGTGCCAGCAGCAAAGTGGGCAGGGCGAACACTGAAGCTTTCTTT
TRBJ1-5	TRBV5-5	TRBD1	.	CASSLVGGSQPQHF	TGTGCCAGCAGCTTGGTAGGGGGCAGTCAGCCCCAGCATTTT
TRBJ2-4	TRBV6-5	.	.	CASSNQGGANIQYF	TGTGCCAGCAGTAACCAGGGGGGTGCAAACATTCAGTACTTC
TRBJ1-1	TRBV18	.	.	CASSPEDRNTEAFF	TGTGCCAGCTCACCGGAGGACAGGAACACTGAAGCTTTCTTT
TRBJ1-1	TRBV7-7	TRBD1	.	CASSRRTGPSPEAFF	TGTGCTAGCAGCCGTCGGACAGGCCCCTCTCCTGAAGCTTTCTTT
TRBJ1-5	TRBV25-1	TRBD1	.	CASSPSVGQGGNQPQHF	TGTGCCAGCAGTCCATCTGTGGGACAGGGGGGCAATCAGCCCCAGCATTTT
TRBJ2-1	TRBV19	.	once	CASSGTPGNEQFF	TGTGCCAGTAGCGGGACTCCGGGGAATGAGCAGTTCTTC
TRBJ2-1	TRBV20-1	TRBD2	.	CSASTLAGSYNEQFF	TGCAGTGCTAGTACTCTAGCGGGATCCTACAATGAGCAGTTCTTC
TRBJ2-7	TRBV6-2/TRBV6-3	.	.	CASSYPPTYEQYF	TGTGCCAGCAGTTACCCCCCCACCTACGAGCAGTACTTC
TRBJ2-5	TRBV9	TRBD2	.	CASSVGTSGRVRGETQYF	TGTGCCAGCAGCGTCGGGACTAGCGGGAGGGTAAGGGGAGAGACCCAGTACTTC
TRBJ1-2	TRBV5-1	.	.	CASRARQTANYGYTF	TGCGCCAGCAGGGCTCGACAGACCGCTAACTATGGCTACACCTTC
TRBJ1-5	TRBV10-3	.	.	CAIRAAEGPQHF	TGTGCCATCAGGGCGGCCGAGGGGCCCCAGCATTTT
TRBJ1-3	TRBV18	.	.	CASFRNPRDTIYF	TGTGCCAGTTTCAGGAATCCCCGAGACACCATATATTTT
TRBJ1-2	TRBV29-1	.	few	CSVEKGSVNGYTF	TGCAGCGTTGAGAAGGGGTCCGTCAATGGCTACACCTTC
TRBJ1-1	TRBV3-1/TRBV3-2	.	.	CASSLLQGWGEAFF	TGTGCCAGCAGCCTCCTGCAGGGTTGGGGTGAAGCTTTCTTT
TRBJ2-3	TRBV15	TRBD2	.	CATSLGFGTSGADTQYF	TGTGCCACCAGCTTGGGATTTGGGACTAGCGGGGCGGATACGCAGTATTTT
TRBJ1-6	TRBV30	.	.	CAWSAGTSNSPLHF	TGTGCCTGGAGTGCCGGGACATCAAATTCACCCCTCCACTTT
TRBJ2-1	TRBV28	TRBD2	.	CASSRTSIPDEQFF	TGTGCCAGCAGTCGGACTAGCATTCCGGATGAGCAGTTCTTC
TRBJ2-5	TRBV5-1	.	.	CASSLRQLQETQYF	TGCGCCAGCAGCTTAAGACAGCTCCAAGAGACCCAGTACTTC
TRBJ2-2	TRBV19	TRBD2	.	CASSPRSSGVAGELFF	TGTGCCAGTAGTCCCCGTTCTAGCGGGGTGGCTGGGGAGCTGTTTTTT
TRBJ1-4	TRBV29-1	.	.	CSVQGVSEKLFF	TGCAGCGTACAGGGAGTTAGTGAAAAACTGTTTTTT
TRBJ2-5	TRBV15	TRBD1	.	CATSRGQGKEETQYF	TGTGCCACCAGCAGAGGACAGGGTAAAGAAGAGACCCAGTACTTC
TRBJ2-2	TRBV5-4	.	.	CASSFSGATGELFF	TGTGCCAGCAGCTTTTCTGGGGCCACCGGGGAGCTGTTTTTT
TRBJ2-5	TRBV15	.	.	CATSILQGRGTQYF	TGTGCCACCAGCATCCTCCAGGGGCGAGGGACCCAGTACTTC
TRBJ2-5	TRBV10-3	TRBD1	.	CAISSGTGQQETQYF	TGTGCCATCAGCTCCGGGACAGGGCAGCAAGAGACCCAGTACTTC
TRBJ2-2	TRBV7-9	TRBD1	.	CASTDRAPGELFF	TGTGCCAGCACCGACAGGGCCCCCGGGGAGCTGTTTTTT
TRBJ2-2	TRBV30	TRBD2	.	CAWSVIGGLAGAGELFF	TGTGCCTGGAGTGTTATAGGGGGACTAGCGGGTGCAGGGGAGCTGTTTTTT
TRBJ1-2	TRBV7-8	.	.	CASTRGGGVDYGYTF	TGTGCCAGCACCCGAGGTGGGGGCGTTGACTATGGCTACACCTTC
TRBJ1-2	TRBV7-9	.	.	CASSLGQGQNYGYTF	TGTGCCAGCAGCCTAGGACAAGGACAAAACTATGGCTACACCTTC
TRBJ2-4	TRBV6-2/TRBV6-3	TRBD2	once	CASSYSSGRADIQYF	TGTGCCAGCAGTTACTCGAGCGGGAGGGCGGACATTCAGTACTTC
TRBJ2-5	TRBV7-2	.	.	CASSLGGQYQETQYF	TGTGCCAGCAGCTTAGGTGGACAGTACCAAGAGACCCAGTACTTC
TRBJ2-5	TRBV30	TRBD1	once	CAWAWQGAKETQYF	TGTGCCTGGGCCTGGCAGGGGGCGAAAGAGACCCAGTACTTC
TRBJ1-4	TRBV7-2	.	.	CASSPATNEKLFF	TGTGCCAGCAGCCCAGCAACTAATGAAAAACTGTTTTTT
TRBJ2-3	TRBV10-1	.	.	CASSEKRAQGDTQYF	TGCGCCAGCAGTGAAAAGCGGGCCCAAGGAGATACGCAGTATTTT
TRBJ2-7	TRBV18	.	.	CASSPLGGESSYEQYF	TGTGCCAGCTCACCACTAGGCGGAGAAAGTTCCTACGAGCAGTACTTC
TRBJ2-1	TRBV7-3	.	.	CASSLGGSRAEQFF	TGTGCCAGCAGCTTAGGGGGGTCGCGGGCAGAGCAGTTCTTC
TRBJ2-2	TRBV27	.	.	CASATRGREAGELFF	TGTGCCAGCGCCACGAGGGGCAGGGAGGCCGGGGAGCTGTTTTTT
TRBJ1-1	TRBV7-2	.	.	CASSPPPRTAEAFF	TGTGCCAGCAGCCCCCCCCCAAGGACTGCTGAAGCTTTCTTT
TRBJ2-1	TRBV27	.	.	CASSKTGFNEQFF	TGTGCCAGCAGCAAGACAGGATTCAATGAGCAGTTCTTC
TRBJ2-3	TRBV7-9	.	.	CASSLALAGSTDTQYF	TGTGCCAGCAGCTTAGCCCTGGCAGGGAGCACAGATACGCAGTATTTT
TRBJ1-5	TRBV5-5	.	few	CASSSWGVGQPQHF	TGTGCCAGCAGCTCATGGGGGGTAGGTCAGCCCCAGCATTTT
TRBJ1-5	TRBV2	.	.	CASSPQGNQPQHF	TGTGCCAGCAGTCCACAGGGAAATCAGCCCCAGCATTTT
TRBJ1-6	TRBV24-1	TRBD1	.	CATSDLSGTGLSPLHF	TGTGCCACCAGTGATCTTTCCGGGACAGGGTTGTCACCCCTCCACTTT
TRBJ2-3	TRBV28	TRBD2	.	CASSPGLAGAGTDTQYF	TGTGCCAGCAGTCCCGGACTAGCGGGAGCTGGAACAGATACGCAGTATTTT
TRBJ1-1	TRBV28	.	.	CASSGAQHTEAFF	TGTGCCAGCAGTGGTGCACAGCACACTGAAGCTTTCTTT
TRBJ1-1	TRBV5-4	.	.	CASSSLPLGDTEAFF	TGTGCCAGCAGCTCCCTACCCCTCGGGGACACTGAAGCTTTCTTT